This T cell receptor (beta chain) is drawn from a study of blood T cell repertoires in COVID-19. Study in general: Sources were T cells, B-cell-depleted T cells, or PBMCs; the material itself was cDNA or gDNA.

Enrollees, about 18 to 100 years old, lived in approximately 25 US areas. Participants' own reports of clinical history determined their cohort assignment. In the original workflow: The assay estimated nucleated cells by amplifying reference gene primers. The assay was immunoSEQ multiplex PCR, and TCRdb's table has in-frame clones only and misses some. The V and J calls and the clone size are those of that table, but D and trimming were determined from the DNA. The sample consists of more than 200,000 clones, around 86% of them appearing once. The CDR3 is made up of 16 amino acids. Germline CDR1 reads MNHEY; CDR2 reads SMNVEV (reference sequence). V was pared by 6 bases and J by 7 bases, with 10 bases of the junction left unmatched.

The receptor was isolated from a woman aged 45-65 years who had recovered from COVID-19. The chain links TRBV27 to TRBJ2-2; 11 bases match TRBD1. What was sequenced was PBMCs or T cells enriched from blood (not recorded which). CDR3 loop: CASRRTGQGAYGELFF. DNA of the CDR3: TGTGCCAGCAGACGGACCGGACAGGGGGCGTACGGGGAGCTGTTTTTT.